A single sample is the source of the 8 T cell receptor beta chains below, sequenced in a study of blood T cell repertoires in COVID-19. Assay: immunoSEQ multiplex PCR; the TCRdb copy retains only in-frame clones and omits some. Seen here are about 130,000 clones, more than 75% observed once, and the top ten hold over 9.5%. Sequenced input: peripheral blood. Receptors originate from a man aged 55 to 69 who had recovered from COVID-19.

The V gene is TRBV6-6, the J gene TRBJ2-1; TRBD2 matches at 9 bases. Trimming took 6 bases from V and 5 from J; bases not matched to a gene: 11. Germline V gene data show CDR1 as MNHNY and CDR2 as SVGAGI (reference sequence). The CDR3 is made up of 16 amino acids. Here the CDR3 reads CASRGTSLGADNEQFF. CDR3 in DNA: TGTGCCAGCAGAGGGACTAGCTTGGGGGCTGACAATGAGCAGTTCTTC.

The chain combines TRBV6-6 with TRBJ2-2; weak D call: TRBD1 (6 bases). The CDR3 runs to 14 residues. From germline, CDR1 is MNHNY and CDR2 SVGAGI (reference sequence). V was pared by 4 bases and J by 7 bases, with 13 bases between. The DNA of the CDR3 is TGTGCCAGCAGTTTCCACAGGGAACGCGGGGAGCTGTTTTTT. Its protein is CASSFHRERGELFF.

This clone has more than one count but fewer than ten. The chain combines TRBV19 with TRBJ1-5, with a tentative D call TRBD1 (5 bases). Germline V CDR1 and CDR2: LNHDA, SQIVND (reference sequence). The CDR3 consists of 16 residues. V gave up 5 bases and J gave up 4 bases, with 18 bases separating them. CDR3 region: CASSHHIGQGNQPQHF. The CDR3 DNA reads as TGTGCCAGTAGTCACCACATCGGGCAGGGAAATCAGCCCCAGCATTTT.

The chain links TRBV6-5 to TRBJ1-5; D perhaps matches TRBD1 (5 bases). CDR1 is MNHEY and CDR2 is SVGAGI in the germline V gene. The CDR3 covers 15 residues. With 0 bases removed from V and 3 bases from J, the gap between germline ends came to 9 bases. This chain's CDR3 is CASSYSGHNNQPQHF. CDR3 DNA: TGTGCCAGCAGTTACTCGGGGCACAACAATCAGCCCCAGCATTTT.

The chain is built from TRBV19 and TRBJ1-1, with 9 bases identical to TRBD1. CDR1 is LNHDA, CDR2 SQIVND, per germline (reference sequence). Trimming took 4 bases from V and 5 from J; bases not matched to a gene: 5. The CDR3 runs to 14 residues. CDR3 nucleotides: TGTGCCAGTAGTACGGACAGGGGTGGAACTGAAGCTTTCTTT. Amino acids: CASSTDRGGTEAFF.

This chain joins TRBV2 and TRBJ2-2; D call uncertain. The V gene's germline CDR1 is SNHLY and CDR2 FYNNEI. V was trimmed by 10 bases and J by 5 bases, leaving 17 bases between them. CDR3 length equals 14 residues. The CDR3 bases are TGTGCCACCCAGGTATCCCGGAAAACCGGGGAGCTGTTTTTT. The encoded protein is CATQVSRKTGELFF.

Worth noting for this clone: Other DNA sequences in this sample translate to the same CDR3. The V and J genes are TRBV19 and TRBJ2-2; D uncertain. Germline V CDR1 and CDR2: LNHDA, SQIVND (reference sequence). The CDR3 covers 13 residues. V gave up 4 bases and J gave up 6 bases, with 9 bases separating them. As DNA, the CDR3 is TGTGCCAGTAGTACCCATCGGGCCGGGGAGCTGTTTTTT. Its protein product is CASSTHRAGELFF. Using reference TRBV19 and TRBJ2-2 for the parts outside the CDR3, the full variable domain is DGGITQSPKYLFRKEGQNVTLSCEQNLNHDAMYWYRQDPGQGLRLIYYSQIVNDFQKGDIAEGYSVSREKKESFPLTVTSAQKNPTAFYLCASSTHRAGELFFGEGSRLTVL.

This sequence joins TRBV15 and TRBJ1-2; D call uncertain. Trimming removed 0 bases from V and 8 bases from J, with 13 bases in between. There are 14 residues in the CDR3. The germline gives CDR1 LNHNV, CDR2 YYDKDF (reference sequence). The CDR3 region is CATSRDVAVGGYTF. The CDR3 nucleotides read TGTGCCACCAGCAGAGACGTAGCGGTTGGAGGCTACACCTTC.